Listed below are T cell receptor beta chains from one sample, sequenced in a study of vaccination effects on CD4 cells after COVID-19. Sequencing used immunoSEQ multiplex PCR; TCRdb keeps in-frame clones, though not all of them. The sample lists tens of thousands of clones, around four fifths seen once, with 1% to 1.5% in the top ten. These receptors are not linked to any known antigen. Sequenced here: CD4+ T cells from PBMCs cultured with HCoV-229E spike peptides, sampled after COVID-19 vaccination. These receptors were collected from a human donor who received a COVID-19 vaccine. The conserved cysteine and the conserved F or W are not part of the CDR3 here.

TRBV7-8 ASSPGGDYGYT
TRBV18 ASSPSGQNNYGYT
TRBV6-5 ASTPIRGGELF
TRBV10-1 ASSVVLNTEAF
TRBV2 ASPKGPVGDTQY
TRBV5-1 ASRDIGSETQY
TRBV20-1 SASRGQETQY
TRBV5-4 ASSLMGRNYGYT
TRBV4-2 ASSQDRGVGYT
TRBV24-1 ATSDPWTGDEQF
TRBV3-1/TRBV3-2 ASSHGRYLSGANVLT